These T cell receptor beta chains were read from a single sample in a study of shared clonotypes between healthy human individuals. Measured with immunoSEQ multiplex PCR; TCRdb has only the in-frame clones, and not every one. The sample lists 2.3 million or so clones; roughly 93% were seen once. Material: naive CD4+ T cells from PBMCs. These TCRs come from a man between 18 and 29 years old in good health. Some clones in this sample may be carry-over from other donors' samples. The CDR3 runs from the conserved cysteine through the conserved F or W. D genes are given only for firm matches. Rows may omit the clone size; those that give it use once, few, many or a size class.

J: TRBJ2-7; size: NA; D: NA; V: TRBV7-2; CDR3: CASSLGLAELSYEQYF; DNA: TGTGCCAGCAGCTTAGGATTAGCGGAACTATCCTACGAGCAGTACTTC
J: TRBJ2-2; size: NA; D: TRBD2; V: TRBV28; CDR3: CASSSGTATGELFF; DNA: TGTGCCAGCAGTAGCGGGACGGCCACCGGGGAGCTGTTTTTT
J: TRBJ1-2; size: NA; D: NA; V: TRBV4-1; CDR3: CASSRVRLAYGYTF; DNA: TGCGCCAGCAGCCGAGTCCGACTGGCCTATGGCTACACCTTC
J: TRBJ1-1; size: NA; D: NA; V: TRBV5-1; CDR3: CASSLEIGTEAFF; DNA: TGCGCCAGCAGCTTGGAAATAGGTACTGAAGCTTTCTTT
J: TRBJ2-5; size: NA; D: TRBD2; V: TRBV18; CDR3: CASSEGLAGKETQYF; DNA: TGTGCCAGCTCGGAAGGACTAGCGGGAAAAGAGACCCAGTACTTC
J: TRBJ2-7; size: NA; D: TRBD1; V: TRBV5-1; CDR3: CASSSSPTGGPVEQYF; DNA: TGCGCCAGCAGCTCGTCTCCTACAGGGGGTCCAGTCGAGCAGTACTTC
J: TRBJ2-2; size: NA; D: NA; V: TRBV6-5; CDR3: CASSYTLGSGELFF; DNA: TGTGCCAGCAGTTACACCCTAGGGTCCGGGGAGCTGTTTTTT
J: TRBJ2-7; size: NA; D: TRBD2; V: TRBV19; CDR3: CASSMPRGSGRPYEQYF; DNA: TGTGCCAGTAGTATGCCCCGGGGGAGCGGGAGGCCCTACGAGCAGTACTTC
J: TRBJ2-7; size: NA; D: TRBD1; V: TRBV5-1; CDR3: CASRTGGAYEQYF; DNA: TGCGCCAGTCGGACAGGGGGGGCCTACGAGCAGTACTTC
J: TRBJ1-1; size: NA; D: TRBD1; V: TRBV5-1; CDR3: CASRPTGGESAEAFF; DNA: TGCGCCTCCCGACCGACAGGGGGCGAGTCGGCTGAAGCTTTCTTT
J: TRBJ2-7; size: NA; D: TRBD2; V: TRBV11-2; CDR3: CASSTPDLAGGPRYEQYF; DNA: TGTGCCAGCAGCACGCCGGACCTAGCGGGAGGGCCCCGATACGAGCAGTACTTC
J: TRBJ1-5; size: few; D: NA; V: TRBV2; CDR3: CASSGDRGPQHF; DNA: TGTGCCAGCTCAGGGGACCGGGGGCCCCAGCATTTT
J: TRBJ2-5; size: once; D: NA; V: TRBV7-2; CDR3: CASSLAPQETQYF; DNA: TGTGCCAGCAGCTTAGCACCTCAAGAGACCCAGTACTTC
J: TRBJ1-1; size: NA; D: NA; V: TRBV2; CDR3: CASSESRGETEAFF; DNA: TGTGCCAGCAGTGAATCAAGGGGGGAGACTGAAGCTTTCTTT
J: TRBJ1-4; size: NA; D: NA; V: TRBV5-1; CDR3: CASRDRGSTNEKLFF; DNA: TGCGCCAGCCGCGACCGGGGTTCAACTAATGAAAAACTGTTTTTT
J: TRBJ2-7; size: NA; D: NA; V: TRBV7-3; CDR3: CASSLIGGPDYEQYF; DNA: TGTGCCAGCAGCTTAATTGGGGGGCCAGACTACGAGCAGTACTTC
J: TRBJ2-7; size: NA; D: TRBD2; V: TRBV2; CDR3: CASSVEAGGYEQYF; DNA: TGTGCCAGCAGTGTAGAAGCGGGAGGGTACGAGCAGTACTTC
J: TRBJ2-2; size: once; D: NA; V: TRBV11-2; CDR3: CASKDGRLGELFF; DNA: TGTGCCAGCAAAGACGGCAGACTCGGGGAGCTGTTTTTT
J: TRBJ1-1; size: NA; D: TRBD1; V: TRBV5-1; CDR3: CASSPWTGNTEAFF; DNA: TGCGCCAGCAGCCCCTGGACAGGGAACACTGAAGCTTTCTTT
J: TRBJ1-2; size: NA; D: NA; V: TRBV14; CDR3: CASSQVAGPGYTF; DNA: TGTGCCAGCAGCCAAGTCGCAGGGCCTGGCTACACCTTC
J: TRBJ1-1; size: NA; D: TRBD1; V: TRBV7-9; CDR3: CASSSRGVNTEAFF; DNA: TGTGCCAGCAGCTCCAGGGGGGTGAACACTGAAGCTTTCTTT
J: TRBJ2-3; size: NA; D: TRBD2; V: TRBV4-1; CDR3: CASSLRLAGGPGNTQYF; DNA: TGCGCCAGCAGCCTAAGACTAGCGGGAGGGCCGGGGAATACGCAGTATTTT
J: TRBJ2-5; size: NA; D: NA; V: TRBV30; CDR3: CAWTPQGGKETQYF; DNA: TGTGCCTGGACTCCCCAAGGGGGGAAAGAGACCCAGTACTTC
J: TRBJ1-1; size: NA; D: TRBD1; V: TRBV29-1; CDR3: CSVGGTGRSGTEAFF; DNA: TGCAGCGTCGGCGGGACAGGGAGGTCGGGCACTGAAGCTTTCTTT
J: TRBJ2-3; size: NA; D: NA; V: TRBV5-4; CDR3: CASITGPGRTDTQYF; DNA: TGTGCCAGCATCACGGGACCGGGGAGGACAGATACGCAGTATTTT
J: TRBJ2-3; size: NA; D: NA; V: TRBV28; CDR3: CASSAGATSTDTQYF; DNA: TGTGCCAGCAGCGCGGGGGCTACTAGCACAGATACGCAGTATTTT
J: TRBJ2-5; size: NA; D: NA; V: TRBV25-1; CDR3: CASSAGLGQETQYF; DNA: TGTGCCAGCAGTGCCGGACTGGGCCAAGAGACCCAGTACTTC
J: TRBJ2-5; size: NA; D: TRBD1; V: TRBV18; CDR3: CASSPLGQGTLGTQYF; DNA: TGTGCCAGCTCACCCCTCGGACAGGGGACTTTAGGGACCCAGTACTTC
J: TRBJ1-5; size: few; D: TRBD1; V: TRBV28; CDR3: CASRGTGLLGNQPQHF; DNA: TGTGCCAGCAGGGGGACAGGGCTACTCGGCAATCAGCCCCAGCATTTT
J: TRBJ2-7; size: NA; D: TRBD2; V: TRBV10-1; CDR3: CASSDSGRSYEQYF; DNA: TGCGCCAGCAGTGATAGCGGGAGATCCTACGAGCAGTACTTC
J: TRBJ2-7; size: NA; D: TRBD2; V: TRBV6-5; CDR3: CASSPGRGSYEQYF; DNA: TGTGCCAGCAGCCCGGGTCGCGGGAGCTACGAGCAGTACTTC
J: TRBJ2-5; size: once; D: TRBD1; V: TRBV27; CDR3: CASSPQGVPSRAQYF; DNA: TGTGCCAGCAGCCCACAGGGGGTCCCGAGTAGGGCCCAGTACTTC
J: TRBJ2-7; size: NA; D: TRBD1; V: TRBV4-3; CDR3: CASSQDAIRDRAYEQYF; DNA: TGCGCCAGCAGCCAAGATGCTATCCGGGACAGGGCCTACGAGCAGTACTTC
J: TRBJ1-6; size: NA; D: NA; V: TRBV30; CDR3: CAWNGQPNSPLHF; DNA: TGTGCCTGGAACGGACAGCCTAATTCACCCCTCCACTTT
J: TRBJ1-6; size: NA; D: NA; V: TRBV18; CDR3: CASSPQRSHYNSPLHF; DNA: TGTGCCAGCTCACCTCAGCGGAGCCACTATAATTCACCCCTCCACTTT
J: TRBJ1-1; size: NA; D: NA; V: TRBV18; CDR3: CASSQGLRDTEAFF; DNA: TGTGCCAGCTCACAGGGACTGCGGGACACTGAAGCTTTCTTT